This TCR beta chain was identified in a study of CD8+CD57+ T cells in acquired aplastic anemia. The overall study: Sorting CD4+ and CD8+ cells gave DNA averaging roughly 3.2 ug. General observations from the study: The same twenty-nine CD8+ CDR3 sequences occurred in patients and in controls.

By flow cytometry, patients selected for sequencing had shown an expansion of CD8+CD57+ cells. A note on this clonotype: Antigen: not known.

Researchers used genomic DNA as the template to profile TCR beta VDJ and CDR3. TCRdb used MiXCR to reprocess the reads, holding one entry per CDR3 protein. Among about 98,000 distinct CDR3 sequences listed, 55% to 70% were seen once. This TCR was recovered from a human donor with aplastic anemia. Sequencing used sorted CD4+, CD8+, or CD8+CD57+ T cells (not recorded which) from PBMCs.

The CDR3 loop is CASSEGYEQFF. CDR3 sequence (DNA): TGCGCCAGCAGTGAGGGGTATGAGCAGTTCTTC. This chain links TRBV10-1 with TRBJ2-1; D remains unclear. V was pared by 2 bases and J by 8 bases, with 4 bases between. Germline CDR1 reads WNHNN; CDR2 reads SYGVQD (reference sequence). The CDR3 has 11 amino acids.